The source of this TCR beta chain is a study of cytomegalovirus exposure and HLA in healthy donors. Findings of the study overall: Sequencing artifact likely explains a cluster of highly shared sequence variants. The majority of TCR sequences were rare, yet some public TCRs appeared in many donors.

At the time of sampling, donors were nominally healthy, though unrecorded immune exposures were likely. About this clone itself: No antigen is known for it.

The CDR3 is 16 residues long. Germline V gene sequence: CDR1 MDHEN, CDR2 SYDVKM. Trimming took 4 bases from V and 1 from J; bases not matched to a gene: 8. Primers included in the PCR were 60 Vbeta and 13 Jbeta primers. Produced via immunoSEQ multiplex PCR; TCRdb's table is partial and in-frame only. The sample holds about 120,000 clones; 63% are singletons and the top ten take approximately 11%. The material sequenced was PBMCs. This clonotype originated in a man in his forties in good health and CMV-seropositive. The V and J genes are TRBV28 and TRBJ2-3, with 7 bases fitting TRBD2. For the CDR3, the DNA is TGTGCCAGCAGTTCCCCATCCAGCGGGGGCACAGATACGCAGTATTTT. The encoded protein is CASSSPSSGGTDTQYF.